This is a list of T cell receptor beta chains from one sample in a study of post-analysis software for immune sequencing data. In TCRdb, the PCR reads were re-called with MiXCR into one record per CDR3 protein. The sample lists 650,000 to 900,000 distinct CDR3 sequences, just over 45% seen once, with roughly 4.4% in the top ten. Sequenced input: blood. Receptor source: a girl between 10 and 17 years old with multiple sclerosis. The CDR3 runs from the conserved cysteine through the conserved F or W. Fields, in order: J gene, clone size, CDR3 length, V gene, D gene, CDR3 DNA, CDR3 protein. A D gene is named only where the DNA matches it firmly. Size is omitted from some rows. Given values are once, few, many or a class for expanded clones.

>TRBJ2-3|-|14|TRBV12-3/TRBV12-4|-
TGTGCCAGCAGTTTAGACGGGAGCTCAGATACGCAGTATTTT
CASSLDGSSDTQYF
>TRBJ1-2|few|15|TRBV12-3/TRBV12-4|TRBD1
TGTGCCAGCAGCCAACCGGACAGGAGGGGTTATGGCTACACCTTC
CASSQPDRRGYGYTF
>TRBJ1-2|-|11|TRBV7-9|-
TGTGCCAGCAGTTTACGGGGAGGCTACACCTTC
CASSLRGGYTF
>TRBJ2-1|-|13|TRBV12-3/TRBV12-4|-
TGTGCCAGCAGTTTCGGGTTCAACAATGAGCAGTTCTTC
CASSFGFNNEQFF
>TRBJ2-1|-|11|TRBV27|-
TGTGCCAGCAGTTCTTACCATGAGCAGTTCTTC
CASSSYHEQFF
>TRBJ2-5|-|15|TRBV20-1|TRBD2
TGCAGTGCTAGTGGTCCGGCGGGAGGCACGGAGACCCAGTACTTC
CSASGPAGGTETQYF
>TRBJ2-5|few|14|TRBV6-5|-
TGTGCCAGCAGCTCCCCCCGGTTATCAGAGACCCAGTACTTC
CASSSPRLSETQYF
>TRBJ2-7|many|13|TRBV15|-
TGTGCCACCAGCCAGACAGTGGGTGGCGAGCAGTACTTC
CATSQTVGGEQYF
>TRBJ2-7|-|13|TRBV11-2|-
TGTGCCAGCAGCCCCGAGGACCCCTACGAGCAGTACTTC
CASSPEDPYEQYF
>TRBJ2-4|few|17|TRBV7-2|TRBD2
TGTGCCAGCAGCTTAGTCGGGACTAGCGGGAGTGTAAACATTCAGTACTTC
CASSLVGTSGSVNIQYF
>TRBJ2-3|-|13|TRBV7-9|TRBD2
TGTGCCGTCGAGCGGGAGGGCCAAGATACGCAGTATTTT
CAVEREGQDTQYF
>TRBJ2-1|-|16|TRBV6-5|TRBD2
TGTGCCAGCAGTCCTAGCGGACTAGCAACGATTAATGAGCAGTTCTTC
CASSPSGLATINEQFF
>TRBJ2-5|once|15|TRBV18|-
TGTGCCAGCTCACCACCGTGGCTAGCTCAAGAGACCCAGTACTTC
CASSPPWLAQETQYF
>TRBJ2-7|few|14|TRBV11-2|-
TGTGCCAGCAGCCCAAGTCGCCGGGGATACGAGCAGTACTTC
CASSPSRRGYEQYF
>TRBJ2-3|few|18|TRBV6-1|TRBD2
TGTGCCAGCAGTCTCTGGGGGACTAGCGGGACCAGCACAGATACGCAGTATTTT
CASSLWGTSGTSTDTQYF
>TRBJ2-5|-|16|TRBV24-1|-
TGTGCCACCAGTGATTTCAAGCAGGGACCCCAAGAGACCCAGTACTTC
CATSDFKQGPQETQYF
>TRBJ2-1|-|16|TRBV15|TRBD2
TGTGCCACCAGCGGACAAGGACTAGCGGCCTACAATGAGCAGTTCTTC
CATSGQGLAAYNEQFF